This passage covers 15 T cell receptor beta chains from one sample sequenced in a study of monozygotic twins with inflammatory bowel disease. TCRdb reanalyzed the 5' RACE reads and collapses them to one entry per CDR3 protein, without DNA. The clone table shows 110,000 to 150,000 distinct CDR3 sequences, with the ten largest holding more than 1%. The sample taken for sequencing was blood. These receptors were collected from a human donor with ulcerative colitis or Crohn's disease, or a healthy co-twin of an affected twin (not recorded which).

Here the CDR3 reads CASSLGLDTAFF. The chain recombines TRBV7-9 with TRBJ1-1. The CDR3 is 12 amino acids. Germline V gives CDR1 SEHNR, CDR2 FQNEAQ (reference sequence).

The V call is TRBV29-1, the J call TRBJ2-3; TCRdb calls TRBD1, which cannot be checked without DNA. There are 12 residues in the CDR3. The germline gives CDR1 SQVTM, CDR2 ANQGSEA. CDR3 protein: CSAGQGTDTQYF.

The chain is built from TRBV4-2 and TRBJ2-7; checking the TCRdb D call of TRBD2 is not possible without DNA. The CDR3 sequence is 15 residues long. Germline V gene data show CDR1 as LGHNA and CDR2 as YNFKEQ. This CDR3 reads CASSQAASGSYEQYF.

The CDR3 loop is CASSPPGLQETQYF. This chain connects TRBV14 to TRBJ2-5; TCRdb proposes TRBD2, but this gene call is untestable without DNA. Germline CDR1 SGHDN, CDR2 FVKESK. The CDR3 is 14 amino acids.

This sequence joins TRBV12-3 or TRBV12-4 and TRBJ2-7; TCRdb selects TRBD1, and the lack of DNA leaves this call unchecked. The CDR3 sequence is 15 residues long. Here the CDR3 reads CASSLGLPGPGEQYF.

The chain recombines TRBV15 with TRBJ1-1. In germline, CDR1 is LNHNV, CDR2 YYDKDF (reference sequence). The CDR3 spans 14 residues. CDR3 region: CATRRGFRNTEAFF.

The chain links TRBV12-2 to TRBJ1-6; TCRdb's D gene call, TRBD1, goes unchecked for lack of DNA. TRBV12-2 is shown as a pseudogene. The CDR3 totals 22 residues. CDR3 residues: CASRLYLGTLTFGYSYNSPLHF.

The CDR3 here is CASSLKSGDHQPQHF. V gene TRBV7-2 combines with J gene TRBJ1-5. Per the germline V gene, CDR1 is SGHTA and CDR2 is FQGNSA. The CDR3 spans 15 residues.

V is TRBV19 and J is TRBJ2-4; TCRdb reports TRBD2, a call that lacks DNA to check it against. Germline V gives CDR1 LNHDA, CDR2 SQIVND (reference sequence). The CDR3 consists of 19 residues. CDR3 residues: CASSDSGLAGFLAKNIQYF.

This chain links TRBV2 with TRBJ1-4; TCRdb selects TRBD1, and the lack of DNA leaves this call unchecked. This CDR3 has 11 residues. Per germline, CDR1 SNHLY and CDR2 FYNNEI. This chain's CDR3 is CASRWDRFSVF.

The chain couples TRBV6-6 to TRBJ2-7; lacking DNA, the TRBD2 call made by TCRdb goes unchecked. CDR1 is MNHNY and CDR2 is SVGAGI in the germline V gene (reference sequence). The length of the CDR3 is 13 residues. The CDR3 region is CASSKTSGYEQYF.

V gene TRBV2 combines with J gene TRBJ1-5; the D call from TCRdb, TRBD1, cannot be confirmed without DNA. The CDR3 has 16 amino acids. CDR1 and CDR2 from the germline V gene are SNHLY and FYNNEI. The CDR3 protein is CASSVQGTLWNQPQHF.

This sequence joins TRBV7-3 and TRBJ1-3. This CDR3 has 14 residues. Germline V gene data show CDR1 as SGHTA and CDR2 as FQGTGA. The CDR3 is CASSLKGGGNTIYF.

The chain has TRBV5-1 and TRBJ2-7. The CDR3 runs 14 residues. The germline CDR1 and CDR2 sequences are SGHRS and YFSETQ. The CDR3: CASSLTTSAYEQYF.

The chain combines TRBV7-9 with TRBJ2-7; without DNA, the TCRdb call of TRBD2 cannot be checked. This CDR3 has 15 residues. Germline lookup yields CDR1 SEHNR and CDR2 FQNEAQ (reference sequence). This CDR3 reads CASSLELALSYEQYF.